This note documents a single T cell receptor (beta chain) sequence. Its antigen is not known. Likely a read error: the CDR3 ends without its conserved phenylalanine or tryptophan. RNA was extracted from bulk tissue without any cell sorting. The data belong to a study of tumor and adjacent non-tumor tissue in lung cancer. Study context: Patients were aged about 31 to 85, about 10 men and about five women, stage I to III. The study, taken as a whole, reports: Compared with tumor, normal lung showed significantly lower TCR diversity.

Three rounds of nested PCR, following a modified ARM-PCR protocol, produced the TCRbeta library. TCRdb re-derived calls from the multiplex PCR reads in MiXCR, one entry per CDR3 protein. The repertoire includes 100,000 to 150,000 distinct CDR3 sequences, about 66% of them detected once, and 9.5% to 15% sits in the top ten. Sequencing was done on a sample of lung tumor tissue. The clonotype originates from a young man with non-small cell lung cancer.

CDR3 nucleotide sequence: TGCGCTAGCAGCCAAGATTTTCTAGCCGAGCAGTACATC. Encoded protein: CASSQDFLAEQYI. The V and J genes are TRBV4-1 and TRBJ2-7; the D gene is possibly TRBD2 (5 bases). Per germline, CDR1 MGHRA and CDR2 YSYEKL. The CDR3 sequence is 13 residues long.